The 10 T cell receptor beta chains reported below all come from one sample, sequenced in a study of cytomegalovirus exposure and HLA in healthy donors. Primers: 60 Vbeta forward and 13 Jbeta reverse. The data were produced by immunoSEQ multiplex PCR, yet TCRdb's version contains in-frame clones alone and is incomplete. Of more than 140,000 clones listed, almost 80% are singletons. Sequencing was performed on PBMCs. These receptors were obtained from a male donor in good health and CMV-seronegative.

This clone is a singleton in its sample. The chain is built from TRBV7-8 and TRBJ1-1; D unresolved. This CDR3 is 14 amino acids long. Trimming removed 5 bases at V and 0 bases at J, with 10 bases between. CDR1 and CDR2 (germline): SGHVS, FQNEAQ. The DNA of the CDR3 is TGTGCCAGCAGCAAGACGGAGATGAACACTGAAGCTTTCTTT. It specifies CASSKTEMNTEAFF.

This clone was observed a single time. The chain joins TRBV2 to TRBJ2-5; 8 bases match TRBD2. The CDR3 covers 15 residues. Per germline, CDR1 SNHLY and CDR2 FYNNEI. Unmatched junction bases numbered 13, after V lost 7 bases and J lost 6 bases. DNA of the CDR3: TGTGCCAGCACGCTGACGACTAGCGAACTGAAGACCCAGTACTTC. Protein: CASTLTTSELKTQYF.

This chain connects TRBV11-3 to TRBJ2-3, with TRBD1 matching 7 bases. The CDR3 runs 16 residues. The V and J ends lost 1 base and 2 bases, in that order; junction bases with no gene match: 6. CDR1 and CDR2 (germline): SGHNT, YENEEA. The CDR3 nucleotides read TGTGCCAGCAGCTTAGTTACAGGGGCTACCACAGATACGCAGTATTTT. Translation gives CASSLVTGATTDTQYF.

This clone has just a few counts. The chain carries TRBV6-6 and TRBJ2-7; 12 bases align to TRBD1. This CDR3 is built from 14 residues. V lost 6 bases and J lost 5; bases outside the gene matches: 5. Germline lookup yields CDR1 MNHNY and CDR2 SVGAGI (reference sequence). The CDR3 sequence is CASRDGTGGHEQYF. The DNA of the CDR3 is TGTGCCAGCAGGGACGGGACAGGGGGCCACGAGCAGTACTTC.

The V gene is TRBV7-8, the J gene TRBJ2-7, with 7 bases identical to TRBD1. CDR3 length: 12 amino acids. The trim removed 8 bases at V and 3 bases at J, leaving 4 bases unmatched. CDR1 and CDR2 (germline): SGHVS, FQNEAQ. The CDR3: CASQDRVYEQYF. CDR3 bases: TGTGCCAGCCAAGACAGGGTCTACGAGCAGTACTTC.

The chain joins TRBV7-2 to TRBJ2-7; D call uncertain. Germline-derived CDR1 and CDR2 are SGHTA and FQGNSA. The CDR3 has 15 amino acids. Trimming removed 5 bases at V and 0 bases at J, with 14 bases between. The CDR3 coding sequence is TGTGCCAGCAGCCGAGACACGCAAGCCTCCTACGAGCAGTACTTC. It translates to CASSRDTQASYEQYF.

This rearrangement joins TRBV5-1 to TRBJ2-7; perhaps TRBD1 as D (6 bases). Trimming removed 2 bases at V and 2 bases at J, with 14 bases between. Germline-derived CDR1 and CDR2 are SGHRS and YFSETQ. This CDR3 has 15 amino acids. CDR3 protein: CASSLGTSQTYEQYF. Here the CDR3 DNA reads TGCGCCAGCAGCTTAGGGACATCCCAAACCTACGAGCAGTACTTC. Using reference TRBV5-1 and TRBJ2-7 for the parts outside the CDR3, the full variable domain is KAGVTQTPRYLIKTRGQQVTLSCSPISGHRSVSWYQQTPGQGLQFLFEYFSETQRNKGNFPGRFSGRQFSNSRSEMNVSTLELGDSALYLCASSLGTSQTYEQYFGPGTRLTVT.

The gene calls are TRBV5-1 and TRBJ2-5; 10 nucleotides match TRBD1. Per the germline V gene, CDR1 is SGHRS and CDR2 is YFSETQ. With 1 base clipped from V and 5 bases from J, the junction kept 5 bases outside the gene matches. The CDR3 totals 15 residues. The DNA for the CDR3 is TGCGCCAGCAGCTTGCTGGGACAGGGGAGGGAGACCCAGTACTTC. The encoded protein is CASSLLGQGRETQYF. The whole variable domain, filled in from reference TRBV5-1 and TRBJ2-5, reads KAGVTQTPRYLIKTRGQQVTLSCSPISGHRSVSWYQQTPGQGLQFLFEYFSETQRNKGNFPGRFSGRQFSNSRSEMNVSTLELGDSALYLCASSLLGQGRETQYFGPGTRLLVL.

This clone was detected a few times. This same CDR3 is encoded by further DNA sequences in the sample. The chain carries TRBV9 and TRBJ2-1; 8 bases align to TRBD2. Trimming took 4 bases from V and 0 from J; bases not matched to a gene: 3. This CDR3 is 15 amino acids long. CDR1 is SGDLS and CDR2 is YYNGEE in the germline V gene. CDR3 loop: CASSTSGSSYNEQFF. In nucleotides, the CDR3 is TGTGCCAGCAGCACCAGCGGGAGCTCCTACAATGAGCAGTTCTTC.

The chain is built from TRBV7-9 and TRBJ2-6, with D perhaps matching TRBD1 (5 bases). V was clipped by 6 bases and J by 0 bases, with 9 bases between them. The CDR3 has 15 residues. Germline V gene data show CDR1 as SEHNR and CDR2 as FQNEAQ (reference sequence). DNA for the CDR3: TGTGCCAGCAGGCTCGACAGCTCTGGGGCCAACGTCCTGACTTTC. It codes for CASRLDSSGANVLTF.